The present T cell receptor beta chain was sequenced within a study of blood T cell repertoires in COVID-19. V gave up 2 bases and J gave up 2 bases; unmatched junction bases: 9. CDR3 length: 18 residues. Germline values: CDR1 LNHDA, CDR2 SQIVND (reference sequence). This clone came up a few times. The method was immunoSEQ multiplex PCR; TCRdb's version includes in-frame clones alone and lacks a portion of them. This table has about 52,000 clones, 81% appearing once. The sequence was obtained from a woman aged 80 or older with COVID-19, enrolled during active disease. Sequenced material: peripheral blood. This chain connects TRBV19 to TRBJ2-2; 9 nucleotides line up with TRBD2. The CDR3 loop reads CASSIIVSREGNTGELFF. Written as DNA, the CDR3 is TGTGCCAGTAGTATAATAGTCTCGCGGGAGGGCAACACCGGGGAGCTGTTTTTT.